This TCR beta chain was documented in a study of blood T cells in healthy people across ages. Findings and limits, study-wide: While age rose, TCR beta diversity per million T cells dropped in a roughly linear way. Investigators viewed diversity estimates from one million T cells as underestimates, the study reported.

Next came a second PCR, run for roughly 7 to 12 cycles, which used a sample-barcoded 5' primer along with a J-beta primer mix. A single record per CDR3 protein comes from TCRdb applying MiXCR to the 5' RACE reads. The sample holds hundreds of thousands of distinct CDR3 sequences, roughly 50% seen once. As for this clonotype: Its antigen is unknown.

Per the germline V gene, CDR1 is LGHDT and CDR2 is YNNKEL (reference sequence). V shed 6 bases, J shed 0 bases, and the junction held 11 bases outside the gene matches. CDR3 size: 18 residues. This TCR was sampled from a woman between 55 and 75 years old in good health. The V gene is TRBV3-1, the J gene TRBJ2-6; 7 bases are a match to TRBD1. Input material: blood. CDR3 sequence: CASRPWAGGFSGANVLTF. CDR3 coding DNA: TGTGCCAGCAGGCCCTGGGCAGGGGGATTCTCTGGGGCCAACGTCCTGACTTTC.